The 19 T cell receptor beta chains given below trace back to one sample, sequenced in a study of blood T cell repertoires in COVID-19. Clones were read by immunoSEQ multiplex PCR, and TCRdb kept only the in-frame ones, dropping some. The sample includes about 210,000 clones, 85% seen only once; the top ten take 0.9% to 0.95%. The specimen sequenced was peripheral blood. These receptor sequences come from a man aged 60 to 69 with COVID-19, enrolled during active disease.

About this clone itself: Within the sample, other DNA sequences also encode this same CDR3. The chain uses TRBV7-2 and TRBJ1-1; D remains unclear. Germline lookup yields CDR1 SGHTA and CDR2 FQGNSA. The CDR3 consists of 13 residues. Between the trimmed V and J ends, which lost 2 bases and 2 bases, there was a span of 6 bases. CDR3 nucleotide sequence: TGTGCCAGCAGCTTAACGGGAAACACTGAAGCTTTCTTT. Its protein product is CASSLTGNTEAFF.

The chain is built from TRBV13 and TRBJ1-6, with 8 bases fitting TRBD1. V gave up 4 bases and J gave up 2 bases; unmatched junction bases: 7. Germline assignment: CDR1 PRHDT and CDR2 FYEKMQ (reference sequence). This CDR3 has 17 amino acids. CDR3 in amino acids: CASSYQGAGTYNSPLHF. DNA of the CDR3: TGTGCCAGCAGCTATCAGGGGGCCGGGACCTATAATTCACCCCTCCACTTT.

DNA for the CDR3: TGTGCCAGCAGCCCCGGGGGGGGACGGGGTGAAAAACTGTTTTTT. Encoded protein: CASSPGGGRGEKLFF. The rearrangement joins TRBV7-9 to TRBJ1-4; a weak D match, TRBD1 (5 bases). Deletions cut 5 bases from V and 7 bases from J, with 17 bases between. This CDR3 contains 15 residues. Germline V gene lookup returns CDR1 SEHNR and CDR2 FQNEAQ (reference sequence).

The chain combines TRBV10-1 with TRBJ2-1; TRBD1 matches 9 bases. The CDR3 extends over 16 amino acids. Trimming cost V 0 bases and J 3 bases; bases outside gene matches: 3. Germline-derived CDR1 and CDR2 are WNHNN and SYGVQD (reference sequence). In nucleotides, the CDR3 is TGCGCCAGCAGTGAGTCTTGGACAGGGGTCTACAATGAGCAGTTCTTC. Amino acid sequence: CASSESWTGVYNEQFF.

In the case of this clone: One end of the junction does not line up with germline, which may come from a read error. The chain joins TRBV24-1 to TRBJ1-2; the D gene is possibly TRBD1 (6 bases). This CDR3 is built from 16 residues. Per the germline V gene, CDR1 is KGHDR and CDR2 is SFDVKD. For the CDR3, the DNA is TGTGCCACCAGTGCTTTGGACAGATTGCTTGACTATGGCTACACCTTC. It codes for CATSALDRLLDYGYTF.

The chain employs TRBV4-2 and TRBJ1-4; 12 bases agree with TRBD1. V lost 0 bases, J lost 8 bases, and 7 bases stayed unmatched. CDR1 and CDR2 (germline): LGHNA, YNFKEQ. The CDR3 is 17 residues long. CDR3 sequence: CASSQDLGDRGREKLFF. The CDR3 DNA follows: TGTGCCAGCAGCCAAGATCTGGGGGACAGGGGGCGCGAAAAACTGTTTTTT.

The chain recombines TRBV6-6 with TRBJ1-1; D call uncertain. CDR3 length equals 15 residues. Looked up from germline, CDR1 is MNHNY and CDR2 is SVGAGI (reference sequence). Trimming stripped 7 bases from V and 4 bases from J, with 19 bases between. Written as DNA, the CDR3 is TGTGCCAGCACCCTTGGGGAGGCTAGAAGCACTGAAGCTTTCTTT. Protein product: CASTLGEARSTEAFF.

The chain uses TRBV9 and TRBJ2-3; 8 positions agree with TRBD2. Germline lookup yields CDR1 SGDLS and CDR2 YYNGEE. Trimming cost V 0 bases and J 6 bases; bases outside gene matches: 3. This CDR3 is built from 14 residues. The CDR3: CASSVGSGSDTQYF. CDR3 in DNA: TGTGCCAGCAGCGTAGGGAGCGGGAGCGATACGCAGTATTTT.

The chain has TRBV7-2 and TRBJ2-2, with D maybe TRBD2 (6 bases). Germline values: CDR1 SGHTA, CDR2 FQGNSA. This CDR3 is built from 14 residues. V was trimmed by 1 base and J by 5 bases, leaving 8 bases between them. CDR3 protein: CASSLVEGTGELFF. DNA of the CDR3: TGTGCCAGCAGCTTAGTGGAGGGGACCGGGGAGCTGTTTTTT.

This chain uses TRBV18 with TRBJ2-7, with TRBD1 matching 7 bases. CDR1 KGHSH and CDR2 LQKENI come from the germline V gene. The CDR3 extends over 13 amino acids. J lost 4 bases, V lost 4 bases, and 4 bases had no gene match. CDR3 in amino acids: CASSRSGQYEQYF. DNA of the CDR3: TGTGCCAGCTCACGGTCGGGACAGTACGAGCAGTACTTC.

The chain joins TRBV10-3 to TRBJ2-7; 9 bases align to TRBD1. The germline V gene encodes CDR1 ENHRY and CDR2 SYGVKD. Trimming removed 7 bases from V and 6 bases from J; junction bases left unmatched: 7. The CDR3 has 13 residues. The CDR3: CAINPQGAGEQYF. The DNA of the CDR3 is TGTGCCATCAACCCACAGGGGGCAGGCGAGCAGTACTTC.

The chain couples TRBV10-2 to TRBJ2-1; TRBD2 aligns across 11 bases. V was pared by 6 bases and J by 4 bases, with 5 bases of the junction left unmatched. CDR1 and CDR2 (germline): WSHSY, SAAADI. CDR3 size: 15 residues. The CDR3, as DNA: TGCGCCAGCAGGGAACTAGCGGGAGTTTACAATGAGCAGTTCTTC. This encodes CASRELAGVYNEQFF.

The CDR3 loop reads CASSDSTGSTNEKLFF. Written as DNA, the CDR3 is TGTGCCAGCAGTGATAGTACCGGTTCAACTAATGAAAAACTGTTTTTT. The chain is built from TRBV25-1 and TRBJ1-4; D is uncertain. This CDR3 region has 16 residues. The germline V gene has CDR1 MGHDK and CDR2 SYGVNS. With 3 bases removed from V and 0 bases from J, the gap between germline ends came to 11 bases.

The V call is TRBV11-2, the J call TRBJ1-1; tentative D call: TRBD1 (6 bases). The CDR3 is 15 residues long. CDR1 and CDR2 (germline): SGHAT, FQNNGV. The ends were cut back, 1 base at V and 6 bases at J, with 15 bases in the middle. The CDR3 region is CASSLVTGWAPEAFF. CDR3 nucleotide sequence: TGTGCCAGCAGCTTAGTGACAGGTTGGGCCCCTGAAGCTTTCTTT. The whole variable domain, remainder taken from reference TRBV11-2 and TRBJ1-1, is EAGVAQSPRYKIIEKRQSVAFWCNPISGHATLYWYQQILGQGPKLLIQFQNNGVVDDSQLPKDRFSAERLKGVDSTLKIQPAKLEDSAVYLCASSLVTGWAPEAFFGQGTRLTVV.

The chain couples TRBV11-2 to TRBJ1-2; unclear D gene. Germline V gene sequence: CDR1 SGHAT, CDR2 FQNNGV. V lost 2 bases and J 6 bases, leaving 7 bases between the germline ends. This CDR3 spans 12 amino acids. CDR3 sequence (DNA): TGTGCCAGCAGCTTATTTTCAAATGGCTACACCTTC. Its translation: CASSLFSNGYTF.

V and J are TRBV6-4 and TRBJ2-7, with TRBD1 identical over 9 bases. The trim removed 3 bases at V and 2 bases at J, leaving 11 bases unmatched. The CDR3 has 17 residues. The germline CDR1 and CDR2 sequences are MRHNA and SNTAGT. The CDR3 DNA sequence: TGTGCCAGCAGTGATAATCCCCGTCGGACAGGGGCCTACGAGCAGTACTTC. Protein: CASSDNPRRTGAYEQYF.

This clone was seen a few times. The chain couples TRBV19 to TRBJ1-2; D may be TRBD1 (5 bases). The CDR3 sequence is 14 residues long. Germline CDR1 reads LNHDA; CDR2 reads SQIVND (reference sequence). Trimming shortened V by 3 bases and J by 2 bases, and 10 bases separated the two germline ends. CDR3 DNA sequence: TGTGCCAGTAGTATCGCAGGGCCCAACTATGGCTACACCTTC. This sequence encodes CASSIAGPNYGYTF.

This chain links TRBV24-1 with TRBJ1-1; no clear D. The CDR3 is 11 residues long. Between the trimmed V and J ends, which lost 7 bases and 5 bases, there was a span of 7 bases. CDR1 is KGHDR and CDR2 is SFDVKD in the germline V gene. CDR3 sequence reads: CATRTETEAFF. As DNA, the CDR3 is TGTGCCACCAGGACTGAGACTGAAGCTTTCTTT.

In DNA form, the CDR3 reads TGTGCCAGCAGCCCTCCGCGGGGTGCTAACTATGGCTACACCTTC. It translates to CASSPPRGANYGYTF. V usage is TRBV5-6 and J usage is TRBJ1-2, with no clear D. Germline values: CDR1 SGHDT, CDR2 YYEEEE. This CDR3 comprises 15 residues. V was trimmed by 4 bases and J by 0 bases, leaving 13 bases between them.